These T cell receptor beta chains were read from a single sample in a study of blood T cell repertoires in COVID-19. Measured with immunoSEQ multiplex PCR; TCRdb has only the in-frame clones, and not every one. The sample shows a few hundred thousand clones, roughly 91% of them seen only once. The sequenced sample was PBMCs or T cells enriched from blood (not recorded which). The receptors come from a woman in her fifties or sixties who had been exposed to COVID-19. CDR3s include the opening cysteine and the closing phenylalanine or tryptophan. A D gene is named only where the DNA matches it firmly.

v_gene,d_gene,len,j_gene,CDR3aa,CDR3nt
TRBV5-4,TRBD2,18,TRBJ2-7,CASSPTSTRAAGGREQYF,TGTGCCAGCAGCCCTACCTCTACTAGAGCGGCGGGGGGACGGGAGCAGTACTTC
TRBV5-1,-,15,TRBJ2-2,CASSLTGLNTGELFF,TGCGCCAGCAGCTTGACAGGCTTGAACACCGGGGAGCTGTTTTTT
TRBV2,TRBD1,13,TRBJ1-2,CASSAEPRGGYTF,TGTGCCAGCAGTGCCGAGCCCAGGGGGGGCTACACCTTC
TRBV5-1,TRBD2,17,TRBJ2-3,CASSLATSGGSLDTQYF,TGCGCCAGCAGCTTGGCCACGAGCGGGGGATCCCTGGATACGCAGTATTTT
TRBV6-2/TRBV6-3,TRBD1,13,TRBJ1-2,CASSWGQGNGYTF,TGTGCCAGCAGCTGGGGACAGGGAAATGGCTACACCTTC
TRBV9,-,13,TRBJ1-1,CASWGGHGTEAFF,TGTGCCAGCTGGGGGGGGCATGGCACTGAAGCTTTCTTT
TRBV6-5,-,15,TRBJ2-1,CSTTRGHSSYNEQFF,TGTTCTACCACCCGAGGACACAGCTCCTACAATGAGCAGTTCTTC
TRBV7-2,-,17,TRBJ1-5,CASSLVGPGGGNQPQHF,TGTGCCAGCAGCTTAGTCGGCCCCGGGGGGGGGAATCAGCCCCAGCATTTT
TRBV24-1,-,16,TRBJ1-6,CATSDLGQPSHSPLHF,TGTGCCACCAGTGACCTAGGACAGCCTTCGCATTCACCCCTCCACTTT
TRBV29-1,TRBD2,16,TRBJ2-2,CSVGTSGGVGTGELFF,TGCAGCGTTGGGACTAGCGGGGGGGTTGGCACCGGGGAGCTGTTTTTT
TRBV11-2,TRBD1,15,TRBJ1-1,CASSHGQGASSEAFF,TGTGCCAGCAGCCATGGACAGGGGGCAAGTTCTGAAGCTTTCTTT